This entry is about one T cell receptor beta chain. The antigen remains undetermined. The sample is drawn from a study of cytomegalovirus exposure and HLA in healthy donors. Per germline, CDR1 MNHEY and CDR2 SVGAGI. With 8 bases clipped from V and 4 bases from J, the junction kept 3 bases outside the gene matches. The CDR3 runs 13 residues. Study observations and caveats: Cytomegalovirus-associated TCR beta chains were listed, numbering around 150. According to a later analysis, TCR clusters from the first cohort tended to co-occur in the 120 or so validation repertoires. Generally TCR sequences proved uncommon, though certain public TCRs appeared in numerous donors.

Profiling relied on immunoSEQ multiplex PCR, and the TCRdb table lists in-frame clones only, not all of them. Among about 190,000 clones listed, approximately 85% were seen once. V and J are TRBV6-5 and TRBJ2-1, with 9 bases fitting TRBD2. Material: PBMCs. The origin of this receptor is a woman under 30 in good health and CMV-seronegative. The CDR3 bases are TGTGCCAGCCGACTAGCGGTTTACAATGAGCAGTTCTTC. This gives the protein CASRLAVYNEQFF.